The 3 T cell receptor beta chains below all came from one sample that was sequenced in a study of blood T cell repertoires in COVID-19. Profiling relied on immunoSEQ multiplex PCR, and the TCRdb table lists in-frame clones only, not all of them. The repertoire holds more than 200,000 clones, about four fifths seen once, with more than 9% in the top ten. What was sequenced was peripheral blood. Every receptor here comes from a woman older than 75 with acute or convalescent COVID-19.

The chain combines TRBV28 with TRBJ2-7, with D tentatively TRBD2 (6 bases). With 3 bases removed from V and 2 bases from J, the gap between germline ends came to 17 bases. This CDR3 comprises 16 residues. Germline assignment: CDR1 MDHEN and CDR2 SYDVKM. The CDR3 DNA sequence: TGTGCCAGCAGTTTCCAAATAGGACGGGGGACCTACGAGCAGTACTTC. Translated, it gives CASSFQIGRGTYEQYF.

The chain's CDR3 is CASSEERVNSPLHF. CDR3 coding DNA: TGTGCCAGCAGTGAAGAAAGAGTGAATTCACCCCTCCACTTT. The J gene is TRBJ1-6, the V gene TRBV2; no definite D call. Trimming cost V 1 base and J 7 bases, with 8 bases left between them. Germline V CDR1 and CDR2: SNHLY, FYNNEI. The CDR3 has 14 amino acids.

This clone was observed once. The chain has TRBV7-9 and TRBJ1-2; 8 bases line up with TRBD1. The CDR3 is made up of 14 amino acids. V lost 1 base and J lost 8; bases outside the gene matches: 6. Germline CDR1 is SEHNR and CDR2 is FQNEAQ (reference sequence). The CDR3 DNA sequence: TGTGCCAGCAGCTTAGGCAGGGGGCAGGAGGGCTACACCTTC. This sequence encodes CASSLGRGQEGYTF.